This T cell receptor (beta chain) was identified in a study of cytomegalovirus exposure and HLA in healthy donors. As regards this clone: The germline gene is not matched at one end of the junction; a read error may be the cause.

CDR1 and CDR2 from the germline V gene are SGHVS and FNYEAQ. The CDR3 loop spans 14 amino acids. Primers for the PCR totalled 60 Vbeta and 13 Jbeta. TCRdb's copy holds only in-frame clones and misses some; the assay was immunoSEQ multiplex PCR. The repertoire includes 200,000 to 250,000 clones, roughly 90% of them detected once, and 0.95% to 1.1% sits in the top ten. This rearrangement joins TRBV7-6 to TRBJ2-2; TRBD1 matches 7 bases. The TCR comes from a woman aged 18-29 years in good health and CMV-seronegative. Sequenced material: PBMCs. CDR3 residues: CASSLGTDTGELFF. CDR3 DNA sequence: TGTGCTAGCAGCTTGGGGACAGACACCGGGGAGCTGTTTTTT.